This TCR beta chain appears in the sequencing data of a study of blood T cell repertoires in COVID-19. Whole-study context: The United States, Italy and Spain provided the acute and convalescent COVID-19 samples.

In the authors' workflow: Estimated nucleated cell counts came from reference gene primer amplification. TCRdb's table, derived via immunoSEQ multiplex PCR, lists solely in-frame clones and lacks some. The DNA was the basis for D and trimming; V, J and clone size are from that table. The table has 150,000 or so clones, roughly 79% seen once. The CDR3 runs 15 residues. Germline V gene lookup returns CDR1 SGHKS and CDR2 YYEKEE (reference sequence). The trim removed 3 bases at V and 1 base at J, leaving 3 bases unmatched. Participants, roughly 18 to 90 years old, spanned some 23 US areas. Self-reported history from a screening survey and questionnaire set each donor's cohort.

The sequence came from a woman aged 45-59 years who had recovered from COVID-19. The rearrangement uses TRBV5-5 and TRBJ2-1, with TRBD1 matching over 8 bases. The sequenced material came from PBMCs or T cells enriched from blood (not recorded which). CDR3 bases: TGTGCCAGCAGCTCCGGGACAGGTTCCTACAATGAGCAGTTCTTC. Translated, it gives CASSSGTGSYNEQFF.